This T cell receptor (beta chain) was recovered during a study of blood T cell repertoires in COVID-19. Study as a whole: The origin of the acute and convalescent COVID-19 samples was the United States, Italy and Spain. Sources were T cells, B-cell-depleted T cells, or PBMCs; the material itself was cDNA or gDNA.

Authors' processing steps: Amplifying reference gene primers gave estimates of nucleated cell counts. Produced via immunoSEQ multiplex PCR; TCRdb's table is partial and in-frame only. V and J calls and clone size are as listed in that table; D and trimming were resolved from the DNA. The sample lists around 220,000 clones, roughly 80% occurring once. Germline CDR1 is MNHEY and CDR2 is SVGAGI. CDR3 length: 16 residues. Trimming removed 0 bases from V and 2 bases from J, with 10 bases in between. Material: peripheral blood. This clonotype originated in a woman of 80 years or more with active or convalescent COVID-19. The rearrangement joins TRBV6-5 to TRBJ1-4; no clear D. The CDR3 region is CASSYSRDRTNEKLFF. The CDR3 nucleotides read TGTGCCAGCAGTTACTCGCGGGATCGGACTAATGAAAAACTGTTTTTT.